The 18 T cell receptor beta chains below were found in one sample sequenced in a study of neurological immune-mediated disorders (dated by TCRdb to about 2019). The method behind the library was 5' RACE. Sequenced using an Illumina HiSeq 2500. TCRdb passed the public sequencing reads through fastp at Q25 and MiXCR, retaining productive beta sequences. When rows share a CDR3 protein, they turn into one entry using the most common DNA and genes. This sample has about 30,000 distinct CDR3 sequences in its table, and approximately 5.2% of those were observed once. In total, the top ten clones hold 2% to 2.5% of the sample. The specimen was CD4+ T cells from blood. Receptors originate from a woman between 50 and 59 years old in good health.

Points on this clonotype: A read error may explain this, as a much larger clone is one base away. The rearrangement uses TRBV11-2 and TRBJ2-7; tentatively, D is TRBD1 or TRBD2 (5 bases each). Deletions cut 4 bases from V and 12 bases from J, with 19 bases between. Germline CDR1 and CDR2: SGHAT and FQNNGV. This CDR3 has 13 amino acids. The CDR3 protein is CASSSGTARSWYF. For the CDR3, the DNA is TGTGCCAGCAGCTCCGGGACCGCCCGGTCGTGGTACTTC.

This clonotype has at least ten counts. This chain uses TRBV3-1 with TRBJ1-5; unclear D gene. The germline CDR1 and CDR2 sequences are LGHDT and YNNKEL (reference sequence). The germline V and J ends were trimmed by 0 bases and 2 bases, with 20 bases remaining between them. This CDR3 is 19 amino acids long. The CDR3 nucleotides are TGTGCCAGCAGCCAAGAGAGGAACAGCTACGCCCCGGGCAATCAGCCCCAGCATTTT. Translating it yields CASSQERNSYAPGNQPQHF. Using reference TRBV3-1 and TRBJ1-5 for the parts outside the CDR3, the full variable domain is DTAVSQTPKYLVTQMGNDKSIKCEQNLGHDTMYWYKQDSKKFLKIMFSYNNKELIINETVPNRFSPKSPDKAHLNLHINSLELGDSAVYFCASSQERNSYAPGNQPQHFGDGTRLSIL.

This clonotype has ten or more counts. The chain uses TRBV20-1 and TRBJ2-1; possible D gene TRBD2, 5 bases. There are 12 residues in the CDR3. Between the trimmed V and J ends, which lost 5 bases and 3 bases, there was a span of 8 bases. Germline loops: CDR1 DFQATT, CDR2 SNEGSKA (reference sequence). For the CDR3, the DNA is TGCAGTGCTGGCCGGGACTACAATGAGCAGTTCTTC. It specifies CSAGRDYNEQFF.

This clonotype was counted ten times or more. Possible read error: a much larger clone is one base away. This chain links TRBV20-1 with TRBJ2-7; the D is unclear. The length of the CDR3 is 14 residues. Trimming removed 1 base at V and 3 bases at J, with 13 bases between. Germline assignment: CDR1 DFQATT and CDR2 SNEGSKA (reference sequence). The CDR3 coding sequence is TGCAGTGCTAGAGGACTGGAGACCAACTACGAGCAGTACTTC. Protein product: CSARGLETNYEQYF.

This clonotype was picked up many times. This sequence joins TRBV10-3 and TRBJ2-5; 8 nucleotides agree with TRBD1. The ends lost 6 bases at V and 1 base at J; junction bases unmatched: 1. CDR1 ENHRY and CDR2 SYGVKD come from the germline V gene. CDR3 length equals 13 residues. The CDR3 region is CAISGQGQETQYF. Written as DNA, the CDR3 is TGTGCCATCAGCGGACAGGGCCAAGAGACCCAGTACTTC.

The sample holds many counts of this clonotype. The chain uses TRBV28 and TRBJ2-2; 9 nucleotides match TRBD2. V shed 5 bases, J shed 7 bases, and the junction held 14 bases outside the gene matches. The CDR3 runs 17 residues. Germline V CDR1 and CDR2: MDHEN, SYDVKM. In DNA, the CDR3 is TGTGCCAGCAGTCCCCCCCTTCTAGCGGGGCGGATCGGGGAGCTGTTTTTT. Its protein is CASSPPLLAGRIGELFF.

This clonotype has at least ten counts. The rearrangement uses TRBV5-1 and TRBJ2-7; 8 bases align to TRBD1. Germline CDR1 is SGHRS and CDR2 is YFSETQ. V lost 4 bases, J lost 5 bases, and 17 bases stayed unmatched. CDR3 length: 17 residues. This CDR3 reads CASSHASRTGWVDEQYF. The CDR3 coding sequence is TGCGCCAGCAGCCACGCGTCGAGGACAGGGTGGGTCGACGAGCAGTACTTC.

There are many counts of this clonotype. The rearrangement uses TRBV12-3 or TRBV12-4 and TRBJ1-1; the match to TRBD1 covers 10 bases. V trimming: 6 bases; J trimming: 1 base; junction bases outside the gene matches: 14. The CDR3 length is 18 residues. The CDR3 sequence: CASRYEMTGGSSNTEAFF. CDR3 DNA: TGTGCCAGCAGGTACGAGATGACAGGGGGCTCATCGAACACTGAAGCTTTCTTT.

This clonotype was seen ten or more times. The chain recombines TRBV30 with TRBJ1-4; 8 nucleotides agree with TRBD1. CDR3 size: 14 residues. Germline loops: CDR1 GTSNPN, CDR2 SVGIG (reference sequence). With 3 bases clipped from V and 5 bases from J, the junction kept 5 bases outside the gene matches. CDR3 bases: TGTGCCTGGAGCGCCGACAGGGGAAATGAAAAACTGTTTTTT. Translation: CAWSADRGNEKLFF.

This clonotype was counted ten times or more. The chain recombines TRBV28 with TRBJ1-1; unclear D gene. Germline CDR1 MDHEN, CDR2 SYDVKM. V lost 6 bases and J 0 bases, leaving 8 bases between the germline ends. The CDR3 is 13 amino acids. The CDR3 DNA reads TGTGCCAGCAGCCTCTACATGAACACTGAAGCTTTCTTT. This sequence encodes CASSLYMNTEAFF.

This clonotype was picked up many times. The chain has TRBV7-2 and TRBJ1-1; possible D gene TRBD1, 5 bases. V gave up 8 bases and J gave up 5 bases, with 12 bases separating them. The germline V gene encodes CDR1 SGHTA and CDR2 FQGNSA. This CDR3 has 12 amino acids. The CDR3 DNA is TGTGCCAGCTCCCCGGGGCGGACTGAAGCTTTCTTT. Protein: CASSPGRTEAFF.

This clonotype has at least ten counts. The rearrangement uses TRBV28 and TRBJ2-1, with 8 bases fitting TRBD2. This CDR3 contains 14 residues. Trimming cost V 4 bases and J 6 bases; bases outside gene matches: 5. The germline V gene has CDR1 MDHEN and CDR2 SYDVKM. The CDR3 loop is CASSWSGSPNEQFF. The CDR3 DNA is TGTGCCAGCAGTTGGAGCGGGAGTCCCAATGAGCAGTTCTTC.

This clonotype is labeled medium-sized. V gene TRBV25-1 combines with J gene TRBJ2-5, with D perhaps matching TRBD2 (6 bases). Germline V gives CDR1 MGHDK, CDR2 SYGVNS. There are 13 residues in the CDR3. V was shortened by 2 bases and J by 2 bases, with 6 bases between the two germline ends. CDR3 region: CASSEGGQETQYF. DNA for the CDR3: TGTGCCAGCAGTGAAGGAGGGCAAGAGACCCAGTACTTC.

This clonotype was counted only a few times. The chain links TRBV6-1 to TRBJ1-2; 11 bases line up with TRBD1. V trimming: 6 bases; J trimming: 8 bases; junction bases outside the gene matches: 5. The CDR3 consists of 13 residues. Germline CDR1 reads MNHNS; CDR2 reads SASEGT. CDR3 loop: CASSRGQGAGYTF. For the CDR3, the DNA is TGTGCCAGCAGCCGAGGACAGGGGGCAGGCTACACCTTC.

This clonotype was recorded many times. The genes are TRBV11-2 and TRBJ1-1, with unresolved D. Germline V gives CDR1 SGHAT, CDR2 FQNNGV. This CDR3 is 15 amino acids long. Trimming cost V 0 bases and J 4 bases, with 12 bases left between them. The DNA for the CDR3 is TGTGCCAGCAGCTTAGATCCAGGAGGAGTCACTGAAGCTTTCTTT. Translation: CASSLDPGGVTEAFF. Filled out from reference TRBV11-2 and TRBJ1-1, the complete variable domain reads EAGVAQSPRYKIIEKRQSVAFWCNPISGHATLYWYQQILGQGPKLLIQFQNNGVVDDSQLPKDRFSAERLKGVDSTLKIQPAKLEDSAVYLCASSLDPGGVTEAFFGQGTRLTVV.

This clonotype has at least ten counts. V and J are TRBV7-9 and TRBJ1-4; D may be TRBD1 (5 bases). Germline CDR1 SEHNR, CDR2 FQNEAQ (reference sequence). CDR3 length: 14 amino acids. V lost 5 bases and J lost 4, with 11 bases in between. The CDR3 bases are TGTGCCAGCAGCCAGCGGGGGGGTAATGAAAAACTGTTTTTT. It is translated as CASSQRGGNEKLFF.

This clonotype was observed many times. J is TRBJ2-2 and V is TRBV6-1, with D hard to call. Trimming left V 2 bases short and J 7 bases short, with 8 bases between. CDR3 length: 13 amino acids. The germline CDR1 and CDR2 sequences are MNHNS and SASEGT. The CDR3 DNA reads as TGTGCCAGCAGTGAAAGTCATTACGGGGAGCTGTTTTTT. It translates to CASSESHYGELFF.

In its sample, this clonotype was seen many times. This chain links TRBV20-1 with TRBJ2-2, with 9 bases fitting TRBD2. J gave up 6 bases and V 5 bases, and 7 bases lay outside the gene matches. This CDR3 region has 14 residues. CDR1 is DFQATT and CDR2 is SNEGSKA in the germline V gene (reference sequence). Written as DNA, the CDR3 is TGCAGTGCTCCCATTAGCGGGAGCGCCGGGGAGCTGTTTTTT. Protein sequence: CSAPISGSAGELFF.